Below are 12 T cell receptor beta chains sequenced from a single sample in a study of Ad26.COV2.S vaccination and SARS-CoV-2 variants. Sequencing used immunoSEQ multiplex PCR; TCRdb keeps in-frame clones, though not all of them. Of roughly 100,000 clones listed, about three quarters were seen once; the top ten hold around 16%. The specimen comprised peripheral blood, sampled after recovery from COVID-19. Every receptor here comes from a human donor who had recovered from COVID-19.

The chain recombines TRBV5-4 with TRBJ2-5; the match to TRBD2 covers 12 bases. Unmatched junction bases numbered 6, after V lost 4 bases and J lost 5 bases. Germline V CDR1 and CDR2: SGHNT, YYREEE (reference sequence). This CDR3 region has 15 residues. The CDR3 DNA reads TGTGCCAGCAGCCGTCTAGCGGGGGGGACCGAGACCCAGTACTTC. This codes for CASSRLAGGTETQYF.

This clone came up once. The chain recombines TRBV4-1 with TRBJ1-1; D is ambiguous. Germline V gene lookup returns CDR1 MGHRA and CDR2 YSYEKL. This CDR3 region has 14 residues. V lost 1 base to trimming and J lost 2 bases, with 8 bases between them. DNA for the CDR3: TGCGCCAGCAGCCAAGCCGGGCTAAACACTGAAGCTTTCTTT. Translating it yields CASSQAGLNTEAFF.

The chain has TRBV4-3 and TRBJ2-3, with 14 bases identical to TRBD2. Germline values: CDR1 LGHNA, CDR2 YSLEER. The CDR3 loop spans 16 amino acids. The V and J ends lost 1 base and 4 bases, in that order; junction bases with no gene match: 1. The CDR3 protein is CASSQGTSGGSDTQYF. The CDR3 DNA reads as TGCGCCAGCAGCCAAGGGACTAGCGGGGGGTCAGATACGCAGTATTTT.

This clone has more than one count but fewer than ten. CDR3 loop: CAWSQGGQPQHF. The CDR3 nucleotides read TGTGCCTGGAGCCAGGGTGGGCAGCCCCAGCATTTT. This chain joins TRBV30 and TRBJ1-5, with TRBD1 as a possible D gene (5 bases). CDR3 size: 12 residues. Trimming pared 3 bases from V and 7 bases from J, leaving 10 bases between. CDR1 and CDR2 (germline): GTSNPN, SVGIG (reference sequence).

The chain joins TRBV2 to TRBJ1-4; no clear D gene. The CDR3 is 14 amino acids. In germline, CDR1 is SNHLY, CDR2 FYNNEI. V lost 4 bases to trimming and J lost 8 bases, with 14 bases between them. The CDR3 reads CASSGRGLGEKLFF. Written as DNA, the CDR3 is TGTGCCAGCAGTGGCCGGGGTTTGGGGGAAAAACTGTTTTTT.

The DNA of the CDR3 is TGTGCCAGCAGCCAAGAAGGCAGGCTAGGATATGGCTACACCTTC. As protein: CASSQEGRLGYGYTF. The chain is built from TRBV3-1 (or the pseudogene TRBV3-2) and TRBJ1-2; D is unclear. Trimming shortened V by 0 bases and J by 5 bases, and 13 bases separated the two germline ends. There are 15 residues in the CDR3. Germline lookup yields CDR1 LGHDT and CDR2 YNNKEL (reference sequence).

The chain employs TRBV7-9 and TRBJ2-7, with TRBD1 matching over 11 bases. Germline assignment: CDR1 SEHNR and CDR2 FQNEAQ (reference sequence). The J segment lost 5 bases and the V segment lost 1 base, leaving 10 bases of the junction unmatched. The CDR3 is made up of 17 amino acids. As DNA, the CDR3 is TGTGCCAGCAGCTTAGGGGACAGGGGGGAGAGGATCCACGAGCAGTACTTC. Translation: CASSLGDRGERIHEQYF.

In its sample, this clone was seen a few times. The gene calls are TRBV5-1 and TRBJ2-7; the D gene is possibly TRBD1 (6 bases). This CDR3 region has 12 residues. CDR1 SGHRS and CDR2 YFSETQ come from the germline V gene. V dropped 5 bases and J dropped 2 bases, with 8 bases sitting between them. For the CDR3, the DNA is TGCGCCAGCAGAGGGGACACCTACGAGCAGTACTTC. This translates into CASRGDTYEQYF.

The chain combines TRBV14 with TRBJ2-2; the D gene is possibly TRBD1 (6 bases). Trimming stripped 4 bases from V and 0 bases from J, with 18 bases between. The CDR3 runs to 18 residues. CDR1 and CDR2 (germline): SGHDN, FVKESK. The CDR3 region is CASSPILRGPSNTGELFF. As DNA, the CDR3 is TGTGCCAGCAGCCCGATCCTCAGGGGACCCTCGAACACCGGGGAGCTGTTTTTT.

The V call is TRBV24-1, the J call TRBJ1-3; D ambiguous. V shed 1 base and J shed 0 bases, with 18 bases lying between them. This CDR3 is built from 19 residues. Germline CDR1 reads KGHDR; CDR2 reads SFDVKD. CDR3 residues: CATSDFADSTLSSGNTIYF. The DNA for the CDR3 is TGTGCCACCAGTGATTTCGCGGACTCTACCCTAAGCTCTGGAAACACCATATATTTT.

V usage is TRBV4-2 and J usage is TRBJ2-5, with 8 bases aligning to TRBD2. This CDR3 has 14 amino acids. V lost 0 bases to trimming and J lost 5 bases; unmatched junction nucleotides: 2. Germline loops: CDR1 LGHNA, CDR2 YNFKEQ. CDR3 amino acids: CASSQDSGGETQYF. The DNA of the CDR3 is TGTGCCAGCAGCCAAGATTCGGGGGGGGAGACCCAGTACTTC.

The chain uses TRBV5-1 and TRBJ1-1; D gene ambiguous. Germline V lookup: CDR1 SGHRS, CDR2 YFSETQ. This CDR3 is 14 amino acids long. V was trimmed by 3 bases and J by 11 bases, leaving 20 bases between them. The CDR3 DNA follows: TGCGCCAGCAGCTCCAATACCGGGCAAGAGGAGGCTTTCTTT. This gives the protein CASSSNTGQEEAFF.